The source of this T cell receptor beta chain is a study of T cells in Graves' hyperthyroidism and ophthalmopathy. Germline CDR1 is LGHNT and CDR2 is FRNRAP. The CDR3 loop spans 12 amino acids. Overall study results and limits: Most clonotypes expanded in thyroid above 0.001 were likewise present in blood.

RNA transcripts yielded amplified TCR beta CDR3 regions. Using the HTBI primer set, a first-round RT-PCR was run on the TCR CDR3. TCRdb reprocessed the multiplex PCR reads with MiXCR, giving one entry per CDR3 protein. The sample has more than 500,000 distinct CDR3 sequences, approximately 49% seen once. This clonotype was seen a single time. Its antigen is unknown. A much larger clone is a single base away; this may be a read error. The chain carries TRBV12-5 and TRBJ1-1; TRBD1 might be the D (6 bases). Sequences were obtained from peripheral blood or thyroid tissue (not recorded which). The TCR sequence derives from an adult woman with Graves' disease, either hyperthyroidism or ophthalmopathy (not recorded which). The CDR3 DNA is TGTGCCAGCGGGGGCGCAGGGACTGAACCTTTCTTT. It is translated as CASGGAGTEPFF.